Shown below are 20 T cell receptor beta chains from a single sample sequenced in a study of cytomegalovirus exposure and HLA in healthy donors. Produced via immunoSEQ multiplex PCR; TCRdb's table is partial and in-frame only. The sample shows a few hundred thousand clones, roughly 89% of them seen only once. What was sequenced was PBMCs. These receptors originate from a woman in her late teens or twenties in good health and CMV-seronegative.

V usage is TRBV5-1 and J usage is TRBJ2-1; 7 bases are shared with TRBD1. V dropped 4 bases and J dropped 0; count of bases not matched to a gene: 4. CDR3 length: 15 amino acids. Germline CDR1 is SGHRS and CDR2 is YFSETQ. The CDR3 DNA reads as TGCGCCAGCAGCAGGGACAGTATCTCCTACAATGAGCAGTTCTTC. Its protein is CASSRDSISYNEQFF.

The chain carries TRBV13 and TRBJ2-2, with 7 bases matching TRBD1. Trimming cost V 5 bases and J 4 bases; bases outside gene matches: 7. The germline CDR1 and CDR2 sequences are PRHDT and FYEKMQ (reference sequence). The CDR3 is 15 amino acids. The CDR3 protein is CASSEDRDLTGELFF. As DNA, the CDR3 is TGTGCCAGCAGCGAAGACAGGGACCTCACCGGGGAGCTGTTTTTT.

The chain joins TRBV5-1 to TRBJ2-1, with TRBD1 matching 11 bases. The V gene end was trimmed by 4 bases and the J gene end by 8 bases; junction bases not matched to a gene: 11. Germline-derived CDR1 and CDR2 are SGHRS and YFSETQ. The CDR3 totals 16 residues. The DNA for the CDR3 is TGCGCCAGCAGCGATGGGACAGGGGGAAGTTTCCATGAGCAGTTCTTC. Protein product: CASSDGTGGSFHEQFF. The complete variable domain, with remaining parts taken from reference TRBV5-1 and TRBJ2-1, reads KAGVTQTPRYLIKTRGQQVTLSCSPISGHRSVSWYQQTPGQGLQFLFEYFSETQRNKGNFPGRFSGRQFSNSRSEMNVSTLELGDSALYLCASSDGTGGSFHEQFFGPGTRLTVL.

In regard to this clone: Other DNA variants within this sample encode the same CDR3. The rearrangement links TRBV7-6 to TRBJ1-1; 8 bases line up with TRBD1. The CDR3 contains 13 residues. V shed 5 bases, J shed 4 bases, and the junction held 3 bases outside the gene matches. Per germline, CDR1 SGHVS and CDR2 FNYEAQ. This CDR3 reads CASSGQGGTEAFF. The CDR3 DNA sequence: TGTGCCAGCAGCGGACAGGGTGGCACTGAAGCTTTCTTT.

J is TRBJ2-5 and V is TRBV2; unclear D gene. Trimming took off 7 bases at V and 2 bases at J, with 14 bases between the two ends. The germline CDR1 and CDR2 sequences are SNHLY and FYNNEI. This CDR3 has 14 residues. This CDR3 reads CASKRSYLQETQYF. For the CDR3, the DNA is TGTGCCAGCAAAAGATCTTATCTACAAGAGACCCAGTACTTC.

CDR3 nucleotides: TGCGCCAGCAGCCCGCAAGGGAGCGAGGGAGATTACGAGCAGTACTTC. Encoded protein: CASSPQGSEGDYEQYF. This chain links TRBV4-3 with TRBJ2-7, with a weak D call TRBD2 (5 bases). The V end was cut by 4 bases, the J end by 4 bases, with 20 bases between. Germline CDR1 and CDR2: LGHNA and YSLEER. The CDR3 is 16 amino acids.

Here the CDR3 DNA reads TGTGCCAGCAGCACCCCCCCACGGGACTCCCAACCTACGTACGAGCAGTACGTC. Encoded protein: CASSTPPRDSQPTYEQYV. The chain has TRBV12-1 and TRBJ2-7; TRBD2, the D gene given by the table, was not confirmed from the DNA. TRBV12-1 is a pseudogene segment. The CDR3 sequence is 18 residues long.

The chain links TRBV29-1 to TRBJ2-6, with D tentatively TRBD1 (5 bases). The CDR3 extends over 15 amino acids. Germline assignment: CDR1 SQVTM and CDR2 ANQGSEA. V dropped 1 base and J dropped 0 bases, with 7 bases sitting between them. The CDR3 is CSVEGGGSGANVLTF. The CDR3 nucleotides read TGCAGCGTTGAAGGGGGCGGCTCTGGGGCCAACGTCCTGACTTTC.

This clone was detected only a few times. CDR3 in amino acids: CASTRQIDQPQHF. CDR3 DNA sequence: TGTGCCAGCACCCGACAGATTGATCAGCCCCAGCATTTT. This rearrangement joins TRBV6-1 to TRBJ1-5; D possibly corresponds to TRBD1 (5 bases). The CDR3 consists of 13 residues. Germline V gene data show CDR1 as MNHNS and CDR2 as SASEGT. V lost 7 bases and J 5 bases, leaving 12 bases between the germline ends.

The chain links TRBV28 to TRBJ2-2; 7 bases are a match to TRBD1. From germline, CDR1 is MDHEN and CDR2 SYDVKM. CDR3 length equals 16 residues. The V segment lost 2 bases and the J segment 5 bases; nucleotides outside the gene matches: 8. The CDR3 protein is CASSLVEGAGTGELFF. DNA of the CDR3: TGTGCCAGCAGTTTAGTAGAGGGGGCAGGGACCGGGGAGCTGTTTTTT.

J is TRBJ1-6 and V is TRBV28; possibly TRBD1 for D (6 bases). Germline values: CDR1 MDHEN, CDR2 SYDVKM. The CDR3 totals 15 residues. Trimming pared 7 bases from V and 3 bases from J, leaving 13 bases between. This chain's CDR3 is CASIQGQYYNSPLHF. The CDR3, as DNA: TGTGCCAGCATTCAAGGACAGTACTATAATTCACCCCTCCACTTT. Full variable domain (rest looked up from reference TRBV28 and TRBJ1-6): DVKVTQSSRYLVKRTGEKVFLECVQDMDHENMFWYRQDPGLGLRLIYFSYDVKMKEKGDIPEGYSVSREKKERFSLILESASTNQTSMYLCASIQGQYYNSPLHFGNGTRLTVT.

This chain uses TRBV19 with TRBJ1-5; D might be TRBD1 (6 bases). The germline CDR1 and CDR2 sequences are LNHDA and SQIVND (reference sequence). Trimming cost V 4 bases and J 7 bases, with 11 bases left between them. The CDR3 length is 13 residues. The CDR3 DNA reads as TGTGCCAGTAGTACACAGGGATTCCAGCCCCAGCATTTT. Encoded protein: CASSTQGFQPQHF.

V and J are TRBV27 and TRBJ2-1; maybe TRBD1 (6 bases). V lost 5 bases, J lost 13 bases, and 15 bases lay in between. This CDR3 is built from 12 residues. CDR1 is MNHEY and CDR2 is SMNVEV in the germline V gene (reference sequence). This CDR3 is CASSPQQGDQFF. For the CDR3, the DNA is TGTGCCAGCAGTCCGCAACAGGGTGACCAGTTCTTC.

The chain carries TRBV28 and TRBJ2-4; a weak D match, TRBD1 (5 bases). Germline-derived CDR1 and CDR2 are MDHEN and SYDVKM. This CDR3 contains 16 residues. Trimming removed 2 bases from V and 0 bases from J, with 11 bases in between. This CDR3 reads CASSLVVQGAKNIQYF. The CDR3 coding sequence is TGTGCCAGCAGTTTAGTCGTTCAGGGAGCCAAAAACATTCAGTACTTC.

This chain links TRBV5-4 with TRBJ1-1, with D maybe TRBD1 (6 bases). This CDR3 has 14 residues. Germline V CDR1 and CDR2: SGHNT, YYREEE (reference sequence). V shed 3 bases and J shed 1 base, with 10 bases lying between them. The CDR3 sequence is CASSSGTPNTEAFF. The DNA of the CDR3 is TGTGCCAGCAGCTCCGGGACACCGAACACTGAAGCTTTCTTT.

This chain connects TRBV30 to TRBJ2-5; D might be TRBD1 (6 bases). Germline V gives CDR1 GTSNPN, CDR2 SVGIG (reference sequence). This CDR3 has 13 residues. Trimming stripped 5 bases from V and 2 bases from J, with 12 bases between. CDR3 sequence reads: CAWSSGVQETQYF. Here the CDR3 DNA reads TGTGCCTGGTCCTCAGGGGTACAAGAGACCCAGTACTTC.

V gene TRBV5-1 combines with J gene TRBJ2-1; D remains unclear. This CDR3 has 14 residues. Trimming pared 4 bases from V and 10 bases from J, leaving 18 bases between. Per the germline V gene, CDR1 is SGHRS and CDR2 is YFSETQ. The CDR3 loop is CASSDSPPIREQFF. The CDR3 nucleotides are TGCGCCAGCAGCGACTCACCTCCTATTAGGGAGCAGTTCTTC.

For the CDR3, the DNA is TGTGCCAGCAGCCTCCGACAGACAACTAATGAAAAACTGTTTTTT. Protein product: CASSLRQTTNEKLFF. The chain recombines TRBV11-1 with TRBJ1-4, with TRBD1 as a possible D gene (5 bases). Germline V CDR1 and CDR2: SGHAT, FQDESV (reference sequence). CDR3 length equals 15 residues. V shed 5 bases and J shed 0 bases, with 10 bases lying between them. Looking up the rest from reference TRBV11-1 and TRBJ1-4 gives the full variable domain: EAEVAQSPRYKITEKSQAVAFWCDPISGHATLYWYRQILGQGPELLVQFQDESVVDDSQLPKDRFSAERLKGVDSTLKIQPAELGDSAMYLCASSLRQTTNEKLFFGSGTQLSVL.

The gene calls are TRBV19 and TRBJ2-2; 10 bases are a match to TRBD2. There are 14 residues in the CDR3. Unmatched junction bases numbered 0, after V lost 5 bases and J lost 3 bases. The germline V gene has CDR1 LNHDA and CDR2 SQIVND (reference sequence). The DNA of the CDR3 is TGTGCCAGTAGTCTAGCGGGGGACACCGGGGAGCTGTTTTTT. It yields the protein CASSLAGDTGELFF.

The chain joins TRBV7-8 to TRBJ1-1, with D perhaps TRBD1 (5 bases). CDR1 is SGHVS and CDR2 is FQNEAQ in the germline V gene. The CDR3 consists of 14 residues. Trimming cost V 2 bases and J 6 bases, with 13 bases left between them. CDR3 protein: CASSLSLGGAEAFF. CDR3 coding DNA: TGTGCCAGCAGCTTATCTCTGGGGGGAGCTGAAGCTTTCTTT.